The 5 T cell receptor beta chains below come from one sample, sequenced in a study of OX40 agonist ivuxolimab in advanced cancers. The table came from immunoSEQ multiplex PCR; TCRdb's copy has only in-frame clones and leaves some out. This table holds over 40,000 clones, over 75% found once. Sample: CD4+ or CD8+ T cells sorted from blood, taken in a trial of the OX40 agonist ivuxolimab. These receptors all come from an adult with an advanced solid tumor such as melanoma, head and neck, liver or kidney cancer.

The rearrangement uses TRBV7-3 and TRBJ2-2; D may be TRBD2 (5 bases). Germline values: CDR1 SGHTA, CDR2 FQGTGA. The CDR3 totals 14 residues. The V end lost 5 bases, the J end lost 7 bases, and 14 bases lay between the germline ends. This CDR3 reads CASSPLGGIGELFF. CDR3 in DNA: TGTGCCAGCAGCCCACTAGGCGGAATCGGGGAGCTGTTTTTT.

This chain uses TRBV5-1 with TRBJ2-3; D unclear. CDR1 is SGHRS and CDR2 is YFSETQ in the germline V gene. CDR3 length: 14 residues. V lost 3 bases and J lost 0, with 8 bases in between. The CDR3 reads CASSYISSTDTQYF. The CDR3 bases are TGCGCCAGCAGCTACATTTCTAGCACAGATACGCAGTATTTT.

V and J are TRBV11-1 and TRBJ2-3; 12 nucleotides line up with TRBD2. The V gene end was trimmed by 5 bases and the J gene end by 2 bases; junction bases not matched to a gene: 8. The CDR3 consists of 17 residues. In germline, CDR1 is SGHAT, CDR2 FQDESV (reference sequence). The CDR3 sequence is CASSRTLAGGLTDTQYF. CDR3 sequence (DNA): TGTGCCAGCAGCCGGACCCTAGCGGGAGGGCTCACAGATACGCAGTATTTT.

The chain employs TRBV10-1 and TRBJ1-5; tentative D call: TRBD1 (5 bases). The germline V and J ends were trimmed by 5 bases and 7 bases, with 12 bases remaining between them. Germline V CDR1 and CDR2: WNHNN, SYGVQD (reference sequence). The CDR3 consists of 13 residues. For the CDR3, the DNA is TGCGCCAGCAGTTTCTCGGGGGACCAGCCCCAGCATTTT. This encodes CASSFSGDQPQHF.

J is TRBJ2-7 and V is TRBV6-1; D is unclear. Trimming took off 5 bases at V and 5 bases at J, with 7 bases between the two ends. Looked up from germline, CDR1 is MNHNS and CDR2 is SASEGT. This CDR3 is built from 11 residues. The CDR3 loop reads CASSQSNEQYF. The DNA for the CDR3 is TGTGCCAGCAGTCAATCTAACGAGCAGTACTTC.